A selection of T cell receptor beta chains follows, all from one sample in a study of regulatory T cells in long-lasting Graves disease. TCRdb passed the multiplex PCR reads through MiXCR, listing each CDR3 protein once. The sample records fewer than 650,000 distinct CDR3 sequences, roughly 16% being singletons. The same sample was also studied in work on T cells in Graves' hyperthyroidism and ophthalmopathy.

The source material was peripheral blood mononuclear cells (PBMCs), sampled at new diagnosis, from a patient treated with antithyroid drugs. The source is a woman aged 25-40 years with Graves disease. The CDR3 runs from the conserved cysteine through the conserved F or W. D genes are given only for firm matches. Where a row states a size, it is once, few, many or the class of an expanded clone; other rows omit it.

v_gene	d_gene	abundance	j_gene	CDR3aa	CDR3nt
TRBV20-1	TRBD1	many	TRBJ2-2	CSAEPGGHTGELFF	TGCAGTGCTGAACCAGGGGGCCACACCGGGGAGCTGTTTTTT
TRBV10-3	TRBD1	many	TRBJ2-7	CAISESGQHYEQYF	TGTGCCATCAGTGAGTCGGGACAGCACTACGAGCAGTACTTC
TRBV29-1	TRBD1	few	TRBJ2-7	CSVLTGTGVYEQYF	TGCAGCGTTTTAACCGGGACAGGGGTCTACGAGCAGTACTTC
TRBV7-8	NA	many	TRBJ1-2	CASGPWMSPYGYTF	TGTGCCAGCGGACCCTGGATGTCACCCTATGGCTACACCTTC
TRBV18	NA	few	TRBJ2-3	CASSRGGGNTDTQYF	TGTGCCAGCTCCCGTGGAGGGGGAAACACAGATACGCAGTATTTT
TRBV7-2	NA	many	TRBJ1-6	CASSSGMPKINVLHF	TGTGCCAGCAGCTCCGGGATGCCGAAGATTAATGTCCTCCACTTT
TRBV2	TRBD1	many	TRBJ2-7	CASVMTGLREQYF	TGTGCCAGCGTGATGACAGGGTTGCGGGAGCAGTACTTC
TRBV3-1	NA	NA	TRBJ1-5	CASSLFLAQPQHF	TGTGCCAGCAGTTTATTTTTGGCTCAGCCCCAGCATTTT
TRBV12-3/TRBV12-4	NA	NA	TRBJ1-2	CASSRGPQAYYGYTF	TGTGCCAGCAGCCGGGGCCCACAGGCATACTATGGCTACACCTTC
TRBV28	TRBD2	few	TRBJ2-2	CASSPGLAGAWDTGELFF	TGTGCCAGCAGCCCGGGACTAGCGGGAGCATGGGACACCGGGGAGCTGTTTTTT
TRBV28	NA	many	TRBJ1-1	CASSWGVTEAFF	TGTGCCAGCAGTTGGGGTGTGACTGAAGCTTTCTTT
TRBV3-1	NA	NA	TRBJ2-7	CASSQGTSTPYEQYF	TGTGCCAGCAGCCAAGGAACATCGACTCCCTACGAGCAGTACTTC
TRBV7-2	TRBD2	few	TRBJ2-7	CASGLTSGGGPYEQYF	TGTGCCAGCGGCTTAACTAGCGGGGGTGGCCCCTACGAGCAGTACTTC
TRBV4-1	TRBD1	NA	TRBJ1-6	CASSHRDRENSPLHF	TGCGCCAGCAGCCATAGGGACAGAGAGAATTCACCCCTCCACTTT
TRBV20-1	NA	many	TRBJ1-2	CSARVVVGGYGYTF	TGCAGTGCTAGAGTGGTAGTTGGTGGATATGGCTACACCTTC
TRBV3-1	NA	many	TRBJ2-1	CASSQVGLAYNEQFF	TGTGCCAGCAGCCAAGTGGGGCTAGCTTACAATGAGCAGTTCTTC
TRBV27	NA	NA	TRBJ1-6	CASRQLNNSPLHF	TGTGCCAGCAGGCAGCTGAATAATTCACCCCTCCACTTT
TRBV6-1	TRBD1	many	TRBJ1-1	CAGQGFTEAFF	TGTGCCGGACAGGGATTTACTGAAGCTTTCTTT
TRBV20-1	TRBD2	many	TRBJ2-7	CSARRKGLVYEQYF	TGCAGTGCTAGAAGAAAGGGACTAGTATATGAGCAGTACTTC
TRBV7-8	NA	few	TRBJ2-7	CASSLLGGQGEQYF	TGTGCCAGCAGCTTACTCGGGGGGCAGGGCGAGCAGTACTTC
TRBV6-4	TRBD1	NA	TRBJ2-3	CASGTGATDTQYF	TGTGCCAGCGGGACAGGGGCCACAGATACGCAGTATTTT
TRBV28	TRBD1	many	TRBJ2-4	CASSTGDLLRARGNIQYF	TGTGCCAGCAGTACAGGGGATCTCTTGCGGGCGAGGGGAAACATTCAGTACTTC
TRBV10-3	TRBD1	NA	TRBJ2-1	CAISSRTGGFYNEQFF	TGTGCCATCAGTTCCAGGACAGGGGGCTTCTACAATGAGCAGTTCTTC
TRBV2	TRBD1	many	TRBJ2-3	CASSGTGGADTQYF	TGTGCCAGCAGTGGGACAGGGGGAGCAGATACGCAGTATTTT
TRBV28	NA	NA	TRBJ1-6	CASTVTGPTNSPLHF	TGTGCCAGCACTGTGACAGGCCCCACCAATTCACCCCTCCACTTT
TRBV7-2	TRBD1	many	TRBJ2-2	CASSYSGTVNTGELFF	TGTGCCAGCAGCTATTCCGGGACAGTCAACACCGGGGAGCTGTTTTTT
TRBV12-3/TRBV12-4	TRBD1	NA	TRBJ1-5	CASRLGQGDQPQHF	TGTGCCAGCAGATTAGGACAGGGGGATCAGCCCCAGCATTTT
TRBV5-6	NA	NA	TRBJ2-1	CASSSTGIEQFF	TGTGCCAGCAGCAGCACAGGGATTGAGCAGTTCTTC
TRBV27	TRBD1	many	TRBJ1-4	CASSSGTGAVGGNEKLFF	TGTGCCAGCAGTTCCGGGACAGGGGCGGTCGGGGGTAATGAAAAACTGTTTTTT